The entry below describes one TCR beta chain. Its specificity is not known. It was into CD45RA+ naive and CD45RA-negative memory subsets that the CD4+ cells were split. CDR3 length equals 17 residues. Trimming took off 0 bases at V and 0 bases at J, with 10 bases between the two ends. Germline V CDR1 and CDR2: SGHNT, YYREEE (reference sequence). The sample originates from a study of shared clonotypes between healthy human individuals. Only in-frame clones appear in the TCRdb table, and some are missing; sequencing was by immunoSEQ multiplex PCR. The repertoire holds roughly 2.4 million clones, with approximately 94% as singletons. The study, taken as a whole, reports: Larger estimated richness was generally recorded for naive subsets relative to memory subsets. Rarefaction revealed incomplete sorted-subset sequencing despite large depth. Only blood was sampled, and tissue TCR repertoires likely differ from blood ones.

The chain links TRBV5-4 to TRBJ2-6; D perhaps matches TRBD1 (6 bases). Input material: naive CD4+ T cells sorted from blood. Subset: CD45RA+ positively selected. The TCR originated in a man between 18 and 35 years old in good health. CDR3 coding DNA: TGTGCCAGCAGCTTGGCGGACAGAGCCTCTGGGGCCAACGTCCTGACTTTC. It specifies CASSLADRASGANVLTF.